Below, 15 T cell receptor beta chains from the same sample are listed, as sequenced in a study of blood T cell repertoires in COVID-19. Profiled with immunoSEQ multiplex PCR; TCRdb holds only in-frame clones, not every one. The sample has some 140,000 clones, roughly 80% seen once. The material sequenced was PBMCs or T cells enriched from blood (not recorded which). The receptors were gathered from a man aged 35 to 55 with acute COVID-19.

The rearrangement links TRBV6-2 or TRBV6-3 to TRBJ2-7; the match to TRBD2 covers 7 bases. Germline loops: CDR1 MNHEY, CDR2 SVGEGT. The V segment lost 4 bases and the J segment 3 bases; nucleotides outside the gene matches: 15. This CDR3 is built from 17 residues. DNA of the CDR3: TGTGCCAGCAGTTCCGCTTGGGAGCGGGAAGCAGTCTACGAGCAGTACTTC. It encodes CASSSAWEREAVYEQYF.

The V and J genes are TRBV25-1 and TRBJ1-6; D might be TRBD1 (5 bases). Germline lookup yields CDR1 MGHDK and CDR2 SYGVNS. This CDR3 spans 18 amino acids. V shed 3 bases and J shed 3 bases, with 18 bases lying between them. The CDR3 here is CASSDKHGKGRYNSPLHF. The CDR3 DNA is TGTGCCAGCAGTGACAAACATGGTAAGGGGCGCTATAATTCACCCCTCCACTTT.

The chain carries TRBV9 and TRBJ2-3; TRBD1 matches 7 bases. The CDR3 is 12 residues long. Germline loops: CDR1 SGDLS, CDR2 YYNGEE. J was trimmed by 8 bases and V by 0 bases; bases with no gene match: 0. Written as DNA, the CDR3 is TGTGCCAGCAGCGTAGCAGGGGGTACGCAGTATTTT. Amino acid sequence: CASSVAGGTQYF.

The rearrangement uses TRBV19 and TRBJ2-7; TRBD1 agrees at 10 bases. Germline CDR1 is LNHDA and CDR2 is SQIVND (reference sequence). The CDR3 extends over 13 amino acids. Trimming cost V 10 bases and J 2 bases; bases outside gene matches: 5. CDR3 coding DNA: TGTGCCACCGGGGACAGGGGAGCCTACGAGCAGTACTTC. Its translation is CATGDRGAYEQYF.

This chain links TRBV7-2 with TRBJ2-3, with D possibly matching TRBD2 (6 bases). The germline V gene has CDR1 SGHTA and CDR2 FQGNSA. Trimming shortened V by 1 base and J by 2 bases, and 7 bases separated the two germline ends. The CDR3 spans 14 residues. In DNA form, the CDR3 reads TGTGCCAGCAGCTTAGGCGGGGTCACAGATACGCAGTATTTT. Protein product: CASSLGGVTDTQYF.

V usage is TRBV21-1 and J usage is TRBJ2-6; the table's TRBD2 call for D was not verified on the DNA. TRBV21-1 is a pseudogene segment. This CDR3 region has 16 residues. This CDR3 reads CASSKALGSGANVLTF. The CDR3 DNA is TGTGCCAGCAGCAAAGCGCTCGGCTCTGGGGCCAACGTCCTGACTTTC.

A few counts support this clone. V is TRBV11-3 and J is TRBJ2-1; TRBD2 matches 12 bases. Germline CDR1 and CDR2: SGHNT and YENEEA. This CDR3 has 18 amino acids. Trimming cost V 5 bases and J 0 bases; bases outside gene matches: 8. The CDR3 spells CASSRGTSGLYSYNEQFF. For the CDR3, the DNA is TGTGCCAGCAGCCGAGGGACTAGCGGGCTGTACTCCTACAATGAGCAGTTCTTC.

The chain is built from TRBV12-3 or TRBV12-4 and TRBJ2-3; a possible D gene is TRBD2 (6 bases). Trimming took off 4 bases at V and 2 bases at J, with 7 bases between the two ends. This CDR3 contains 13 residues. Here the CDR3 DNA reads TGTGCCAGCAGTTGGGGGGTCACAGATACGCAGTATTTT. As protein: CASSWGVTDTQYF.

This rearrangement joins TRBV14 to TRBJ1-4; D gene uncertain. Trimming stripped 0 bases from V and 2 bases from J, with 4 bases between. Germline-derived CDR1 and CDR2 are SGHDN and FVKESK. CDR3 length: 14 amino acids. Here the CDR3 reads CASSQEQTNEKLFF. DNA for the CDR3: TGTGCCAGCAGCCAAGAACAGACTAATGAAAAACTGTTTTTT.

With respect to this clone: The same CDR3 is also encoded by other DNA sequences in this sample. The J gene is TRBJ1-1, the V gene TRBV11-3; 7 bases map to TRBD1. Germline CDR1 SGHNT, CDR2 YENEEA. The CDR3 has 14 residues. V lost 1 base, J lost 2 bases, and 1 base stayed unmatched. CDR3 in DNA: TGTGCCAGCAGCTTAGGGACAGGTAACACTGAAGCTTTCTTT. Translating it yields CASSLGTGNTEAFF.

This chain connects TRBV19 to TRBJ2-5, with 7 bases fitting TRBD1. V was pared by 6 bases and J by 2 bases, with 9 bases of the junction left unmatched. Germline V gene data show CDR1 as LNHDA and CDR2 as SQIVND (reference sequence). The CDR3 consists of 15 residues. The CDR3 DNA reads as TGTGCCAGTAGGGCAACAGGGGCTAATCAAGAGACCCAGTACTTC. As protein: CASRATGANQETQYF.

CDR3: CAIRSTGGAYNEQFF. CDR3 in DNA: TGTGCCATCAGATCAACAGGGGGCGCCTACAATGAGCAGTTCTTC. The rearrangement links TRBV10-3 to TRBJ2-1; 9 bases are shared with TRBD1. The CDR3 totals 15 residues. V was clipped by 6 bases and J by 2 bases; unmatched bases: 5. Germline CDR1 ENHRY, CDR2 SYGVKD.

The genes are TRBV4-3 and TRBJ1-4, with D perhaps matching TRBD1 (5 bases). V lost 1 base and J lost 7, with 16 bases in between. There are 16 residues in the CDR3. In germline, CDR1 is LGHNA, CDR2 YSLEER. The CDR3, as DNA: TGCGCCAGCAGCCAAGGAGTGGGGGGAGGAAGTGAAAAACTGTTTTTT. Protein sequence: CASSQGVGGGSEKLFF.

The rearrangement links TRBV28 to TRBJ2-5; D is possibly TRBD2 (5 bases). The CDR3 loop spans 14 amino acids. V dropped 9 bases and J dropped 3 bases, with 17 bases sitting between them. Germline V gives CDR1 MDHEN, CDR2 SYDVKM. The CDR3 sequence is CASSPQWRKETQYF. CDR3 in DNA: TGTGCCAGTTCCCCTCAGTGGAGGAAAGAGACCCAGTACTTC.

This chain connects TRBV19 to TRBJ2-2; D may be TRBD1 (5 bases). The CDR3 totals 14 residues. The V gene's germline CDR1 is LNHDA and CDR2 SQIVND (reference sequence). Trimming stripped 7 bases from V and 1 base from J, with 10 bases between. The CDR3 DNA reads as TGTGCCAGTAACCACCAGGGGAACACCGGGGAGCTGTTTTTT. Translating gives CASNHQGNTGELFF. Drawing the rest from reference TRBV19 and TRBJ2-2, the complete variable domain is DGGITQSPKYLFRKEGQNVTLSCEQNLNHDAMYWYRQDPGQGLRLIYYSQIVNDFQKGDIAEGYSVSREKKESFPLTVTSAQKNPTAFYLCASNHQGNTGELFFGEGSRLTVL.